This T cell receptor (beta chain) was identified during a study of metastatic and nonmetastatic thyroid tumors. For the study at large: The study looked at repertoires side by side in blood and in tumor or nodule tissue from malignant and benign thyroid patients.

Study processing details: Using the CDR3 differences seen across clinicopathological groups, the authors built a distant-metastasis classifier for papillary thyroid cancer, which was meant to discriminate distant-metastatic patients. From the PCR reads, TCRdb re-called clones with MiXCR. TCRdb's processing, not the authors', yielded these V and J calls. The sample lists 25,000 to 35,000 clones, 24% occurring once. This clone was detected a few times. The length of the CDR3 is 12 residues. V was cut by 6 bases and J by 8 bases, with 13 bases left in between. CDR1 and CDR2 from the germline V gene are WSHSY and SAAADI. Prior to thyroid surgery, none of the patients had received any treatment.

The chain has TRBV10-2 and TRBJ1-1; the D gene is possibly TRBD1 (5 bases). The specimen sequenced was blood. The TCR comes from a female donor with papillary thyroid cancer or a benign thyroid nodule (not recorded which). Some clones in this sample may be carry-over from other donors' samples. CDR3 residues: CASSLSGTEAFF. The CDR3 bases are TGCGCCAGCAGCCTATCCGGGACCGAAGCTTTCTTT.